These T cell receptor beta chains were read from a single sample in a study of blood T cells in healthy people across ages. TCRdb reprocessed the 5' RACE reads with MiXCR, giving one entry per CDR3 protein. The sample shows under 700,000 distinct CDR3 sequences, nearly 25% of them seen only once. The data were also submitted as part of a second study, on T cells of mothers and their children.

Material for sequencing was blood. Source of these receptors: a boy aged 5-17 years in good health. The CDR3 runs from the conserved cysteine through the conserved F or W. The order of the fields is clone size, V gene, D gene, CDR3 protein. A D gene is named only where the DNA matches it firmly. Size is stated for part of the rows, as once, few or many counts, or as a class when the clone is expanded.

NA | TRBV12-3/TRBV12-4 | NA | CASSLGPYLMNTEAFF
few | TRBV19 | NA | CASSVMARETQYF
NA | TRBV6-5 | NA | CASSYSPSAEQYF
once | TRBV7-9 | NA | CASSLGVGTSYEQYF
NA | TRBV20-1 | TRBD2 | CSTTRTSGSTDTQYF
NA | TRBV29-1 | TRBD1 | CSVANRGLYEQYF
few | TRBV7-9 | NA | CAGRSRGSTIYF
NA | TRBV7-8 | NA | CASSLRRGADREKLFF
few | TRBV29-1 | TRBD2 | CSVGAWLAGGNEQFF
few | TRBV27 | TRBD1 | CASRDRIGSWAQYF
NA | TRBV20-1 | NA | CSASKTGRANYGYTF
NA | TRBV27 | NA | CASSFQAGTDTQYF
NA | TRBV27 | TRBD1 | CASSLPGTGEYEQYF
NA | TRBV24-1 | NA | CATSDPQSSYNEQFF
NA | TRBV29-1 | NA | CSVGGRSNTGELFF
many | TRBV15 | TRBD2 | CATSFSGGPPDTQYF
NA | TRBV28 | NA | CASRRNLGWGETDTQYF
NA | TRBV3-1 | NA | CASSQVGPVSGANVLTF
many | TRBV4-3 | NA | CASSQSSTGEKLFF
NA | TRBV29-1 | NA | CSVGGLGDCGYTF
NA | TRBV11-1 | TRBD1 | CASSFPVRRKLGQGGTGELFF
NA | TRBV7-2 | NA | CASSFAEGVRSGYTF
NA | TRBV20-1 | TRBD1 | CSASTGTGKYEQYF